This T cell receptor (beta chain) was recovered during a study of T cell changes during pregnancy in multiple sclerosis. Libraries were prepared by immunoSEQ multiplex PCR; TCRdb keeps only in-frame clonotypes and omits some of them. There are 110,000 or so clones in the sample; around 93% occur only once, and approximately 6.2% lies in the top ten. Trimming removed 3 bases at V and 2 bases at J, with 5 bases between. This CDR3 is 13 amino acids long. The germline V gene has CDR1 LNHNV and CDR2 YYDKDF (reference sequence). The source was peripheral blood, collected before pregnancy. The clonotype comes from a female donor with multiple sclerosis, enrolled in a pregnancy study. The rearrangement joins TRBV15 to TRBJ2-1, with D possibly being TRBD2 (5 bases). The DNA of the CDR3 is TGTGCCACCAGCAGGACTACCTACAATGAGCAGTTCTTC. Translating gives CATSRTTYNEQFF.